The 16 T cell receptor beta chains listed next were all sequenced from one sample in a study of radiotherapy plus CTLA-4 blockade in lung cancer listed by TCRdb under 2018. Library method: the immunoSEQ multiplex PCR assay. Here the immuneACCESS table is served through TCRdb, limited to in-frame sequences with V and J called. Missing clones are a known gap in these copies; in checked studies unresolved V genes cover under half, and the rest lacks a known reason. The sample table contains some 70,000 clones; only one count was recorded for around 80% of them. The ten largest clones represent about 10% of the sample. The sample in question was peripheral blood, obtained from a patient treated with radiotherapy plus ipilimumab. The receptors stem from a human donor with non-small cell lung cancer who had a complete response to radiotherapy plus ipilimumab.

The genes are TRBV5-1 and TRBJ2-5; 8 nucleotides agree with TRBD2. The CDR3 has 15 residues. V shed 5 bases and J 0 bases; nucleotides not matched to a gene: 6. Germline CDR1 and CDR2: SGHRS and YFSETQ. The CDR3 DNA follows: TGCGCCAGCAGGGCGGGTAGCGGGAACCAAGAGACCCAGTACTTC. It translates to CASRAGSGNQETQYF.

The chain is built from TRBV6-1 and TRBJ2-6; tentative D call: TRBD2 (5 bases). Trimming cost V 2 bases and J 2 bases, with 10 bases left between them. CDR3 length equals 16 residues. Germline V gives CDR1 MNHNS, CDR2 SASEGT. DNA for the CDR3: TGTGCCAGCAGTGAAAGGGCAGCGGCTGGGGCCAACGTCCTGACTTTC. This gives the protein CASSERAAAGANVLTF.

The chain couples TRBV19 to TRBJ2-5; D unresolved. CDR3 length: 15 amino acids. In germline, CDR1 is LNHDA, CDR2 SQIVND (reference sequence). Deletions cut 3 bases from V and 5 bases from J, with 16 bases between. The chain's CDR3 is CASSILGQAGETQYF. Here the CDR3 DNA reads TGTGCCAGTAGTATCCTCGGTCAGGCCGGGGAGACCCAGTACTTC.

V is TRBV10-3 and J is TRBJ2-7, with TRBD2 matching 11 bases. Germline V gene data show CDR1 as ENHRY and CDR2 as SYGVKD. With V trimmed by 4 bases and J by 1 base, 3 bases remained unmatched. This CDR3 region has 15 residues. The CDR3 here is CAISGTSGGSYEQYF. The CDR3 DNA is TGTGCCATCAGTGGTACTAGCGGGGGTTCCTACGAGCAGTACTTC.

This clone has only a few counts. The rearrangement links TRBV5-1 to TRBJ2-3; tentative D call: TRBD1 (5 bases). The CDR3 is 15 residues long. From germline, CDR1 is SGHRS and CDR2 YFSETQ. V lost 0 bases, J lost 5 bases, and 13 bases lay in between. CDR3 sequence: CASSLVERQGDTQYF. CDR3 DNA: TGCGCCAGCAGCTTGGTAGAACGGCAGGGAGATACGCAGTATTTT.

This chain joins TRBV5-1 and TRBJ2-1; D gene uncertain. The germline V gene encodes CDR1 SGHRS and CDR2 YFSETQ. The ends were cut back, 2 bases at V and 2 bases at J, with 20 bases in the middle. The CDR3 spans 18 residues. For the CDR3, the DNA is TGCGCCAGCAGCTTTGGGGTTACCCGAGAGAAAACCTACAATGAGCAGTTCTTC. Translated: CASSFGVTREKTYNEQFF.

The chain joins TRBV9 to TRBJ1-1; D is undetermined. From germline, CDR1 is SGDLS and CDR2 YYNGEE. V was cut by 4 bases and J by 1 base, with 8 bases left in between. The CDR3 runs to 13 residues. The CDR3 sequence: CASSTTGNTEAFF. CDR3 DNA sequence: TGTGCCAGCAGCACCACGGGGAACACTGAAGCTTTCTTT.

Only one count was recorded for this clone. The V gene is TRBV6-4, the J gene TRBJ2-6; no clear D gene. Per the germline V gene, CDR1 is MRHNA and CDR2 is SNTAGT. CDR3 length: 14 amino acids. V lost 8 bases, J lost 0 bases, and 8 bases lay in between. This CDR3 reads CASPDLSGANVLTF. The CDR3 coding sequence is TGTGCCAGCCCTGACCTCTCTGGGGCCAACGTCCTGACTTTC.

This clone is a singleton in its sample. The chain combines TRBV5-6 with TRBJ1-1; D remains ambiguous. This CDR3 is built from 11 residues. The germline V gene encodes CDR1 SGHDT and CDR2 YYEEEE. V was trimmed by 4 bases and J by 2 bases, leaving 3 bases between them. The CDR3 is CASSRNTEAFF. The CDR3 coding sequence is TGTGCCAGCAGCCGAAACACTGAAGCTTTCTTT.

The chain combines TRBV6-1 with TRBJ2-5; D is possibly TRBD1 (6 bases). This CDR3 contains 15 residues. Trimming cost V 5 bases and J 5 bases, with 18 bases left between them. Germline V gene data show CDR1 as MNHNS and CDR2 as SASEGT. CDR3 sequence (DNA): TGTGCCAGCAGTCAGACTAAGTGGGGGCGGGAGACCCAGTACTTC. This translates into CASSQTKWGRETQYF.

This chain uses TRBV9 with TRBJ2-7, with D possibly called TRBD1 or TRBD2 (5 bases each). The V gene's germline CDR1 is SGDLS and CDR2 YYNGEE. This CDR3 comprises 15 residues. V shed 0 bases and J shed 2 bases, with 12 bases lying between them. The CDR3 DNA follows: TGTGCCAGCAGCGTAGGGGGACGGTCACCCTACGAGCAGTACTTC. Translating gives CASSVGGRSPYEQYF. Based on the CDR3 plus reference TRBV9 and TRBJ2-7, the full variable domain is DSGVTQTPKHLITATGQRVTLRCSPRSGDLSVYWYQQSLDQGLQFLIQYYNGEERAKGNILERFSAQQFPDLHSELNLSSLELGDSALYFCASSVGGRSPYEQYFGPGTRLTVT.

The genes are TRBV4-1 and TRBJ1-4, with D perhaps TRBD1 (5 bases). Germline assignment: CDR1 MGHRA and CDR2 YSYEKL. The CDR3 consists of 15 residues. V dropped 4 bases and J dropped 5 bases, with 14 bases sitting between them. CDR3 loop: CASSLLGTPNEKLFF. CDR3 in DNA: TGCGCCAGCAGCCTTCTTGGGACTCCAAATGAAAAACTGTTTTTT.

This clone was counted at least ten times. The chain is built from TRBV30 and TRBJ1-1; D uncertain. CDR1 is GTSNPN and CDR2 is SVGIG in the germline V gene (reference sequence). The ends were cut back, 2 bases at V and 5 bases at J, with 12 bases in the middle. The CDR3 has 13 amino acids. Here the CDR3 reads CAWSPDPGTEAFF. The CDR3 DNA is TGTGCCTGGAGTCCCGACCCGGGGACTGAAGCTTTCTTT.

This chain connects TRBV7-9 to TRBJ2-5, with 7 nucleotides matching TRBD2. CDR1 SEHNR and CDR2 FQNEAQ come from the germline V gene (reference sequence). The CDR3 is 15 amino acids. V shed 1 base, J shed 7 bases, and the junction held 9 bases outside the gene matches. The CDR3 region is CASSLDGGGVATQYF. DNA of the CDR3: TGTGCCAGCAGCTTAGACGGGGGAGGGGTCGCGACCCAGTACTTC.

J is TRBJ1-1 and V is TRBV7-9; 9 nucleotides match TRBD1. The CDR3 runs to 17 residues. Germline assignment: CDR1 SEHNR and CDR2 FQNEAQ (reference sequence). V dropped 0 bases and J dropped 3; count of bases not matched to a gene: 8. The CDR3 loop is CASSLAGQGLWDTEAFF. CDR3 bases: TGTGCCAGCAGCTTAGCCGGACAGGGGCTATGGGACACTGAAGCTTTCTTT.

This clone was observed a handful of times. The chain carries TRBV10-3 and TRBJ1-3, with 7 bases aligning to TRBD1. V trimming: 5 bases; J trimming: 0 bases; junction bases outside the gene matches: 4. The CDR3 length is 15 residues. CDR1 and CDR2 from the germline V gene are ENHRY and SYGVKD. The CDR3 loop is CAISTDRASGNTIYF. In DNA form, the CDR3 reads TGTGCCATCAGTACAGACAGGGCCTCTGGAAACACCATATATTTT.